The 8 T cell receptor beta chains below all came from one sample that was sequenced in a study of blood T cell repertoires in COVID-19. Profiling relied on immunoSEQ multiplex PCR, and the TCRdb table lists in-frame clones only, not all of them. The sample holds about 210,000 clones; 75% to 90% are singletons and the top ten take about 4.8%. Sequenced input: peripheral blood. These receptors all stem from a woman aged 70-85 years with COVID-19, enrolled during active disease.

J is TRBJ2-7 and V is TRBV6-5; 7 positions agree with TRBD2. The CDR3 has 13 residues. CDR1 MNHEY and CDR2 SVGAGI come from the germline V gene. The J segment lost 0 bases and the V segment lost 5 bases, leaving 1 base of the junction unmatched. The CDR3 bases are TGTGCCAGCAGTAGCGGGATCTCCTACGAGCAGTACTTC. Its protein product is CASSSGISYEQYF.

The V and J genes are TRBV11-2 and TRBJ2-3; TRBD2 agrees at 7 bases. The length of the CDR3 is 15 residues. Germline CDR1 SGHAT, CDR2 FQNNGV. The J segment lost 7 bases and the V segment lost 3 bases, leaving 10 bases of the junction unmatched. CDR3 region: CASSLQGGRVNTQYF. In DNA form, the CDR3 reads TGTGCCAGCAGCTTGCAAGGCGGGAGAGTAAATACGCAGTATTTT.

V usage is TRBV19 and J usage is TRBJ2-1; 12 nucleotides match TRBD2. CDR3 length: 20 amino acids. J lost 2 bases, V lost 3 bases, and 14 bases had no gene match. CDR1 is LNHDA and CDR2 is SQIVND in the germline V gene (reference sequence). As DNA, the CDR3 is TGTGCCAGTAGTATTGGCCCTGCGGCTAGCGGGAGGGTTACCTACAATGAGCAGTTCTTC. Protein sequence: CASSIGPAASGRVTYNEQFF.

This chain uses TRBV5-8 with TRBJ1-1; D ambiguous. The length of the CDR3 is 16 residues. The V gene's germline CDR1 is SGHTS and CDR2 YDEGEE. V was trimmed by 0 bases and J by 0 bases, leaving 12 bases between them. The CDR3, as DNA: TGTGCCAGCAGCTTGGTTGTGGGCAGCATGAACACTGAAGCTTTCTTT. Amino acids: CASSLVVGSMNTEAFF.

The rearrangement uses TRBV11-2 and TRBJ2-3; D is ambiguous. CDR3 size: 15 residues. Trimming cost V 2 bases and J 0 bases, with 9 bases left between them. The germline V gene encodes CDR1 SGHAT and CDR2 FQNNGV. CDR3 protein: CASSLFAASTDTQYF. CDR3 sequence (DNA): TGTGCCAGCAGCTTATTTGCGGCAAGCACAGATACGCAGTATTTT.

This clone has just a few counts. This chain connects TRBV27 to TRBJ2-3, with 7 bases that match TRBD2. Germline V gene data show CDR1 as MNHEY and CDR2 as SMNVEV (reference sequence). The CDR3 is made up of 12 amino acids. V lost 5 bases to trimming and J lost 10 bases; unmatched junction nucleotides: 6. This CDR3 reads CASSGTKGPQYF. CDR3 bases: TGTGCCAGCAGTGGGACTAAGGGCCCGCAGTATTTT.

The chain employs TRBV2 and TRBJ2-5, with TRBD2 as a possible D gene (6 bases). V was clipped by 6 bases and J by 5 bases, with 19 bases between them. The CDR3 is 15 residues long. From germline, CDR1 is SNHLY and CDR2 FYNNEI. CDR3 region: CASRVGGLSLETQYF. CDR3 nucleotide sequence: TGTGCCAGCAGGGTGGGGGGTCTATCGCTGGAGACCCAGTACTTC. Full variable domain (remainder filled in from reference TRBV2 and TRBJ2-5): EPEVTQTPSHQVTQMGQEVILRCVPISNHLYFYWYRQILGQKVEFLVSFYNNEISEKSEIFDDQFSVERPDGSNFTLKIRSTKLEDSAMYFCASRVGGLSLETQYFGPGTRLLVL.

The rearrangement uses TRBV7-2 and TRBJ2-7; D uncertain. This CDR3 is built from 12 residues. CDR1 is SGHTA and CDR2 is FQGNSA in the germline V gene. Trimming left V 2 bases short and J 3 bases short, with 5 bases between. The CDR3: CASSLPYYEQYF. The CDR3 bases are TGTGCCAGCAGCTTACCCTACTACGAGCAGTACTTC. Full variable domain (outside the CDR3, taken from reference TRBV7-2 and TRBJ2-7): GAGVSQSPSNKVTEKGKDVELRCDPISGHTALYWYRQSLGQGLEFLIYFQGNSAPDKSGLPSDRFSAERTGGSVSTLTIQRTQQEDSAVYLCASSLPYYEQYFGPGTRLTVT.